The T cell receptor beta chain under discussion was sequenced for a study of response to subunit inactivated influenza vaccine. The length of the CDR3 is 14 residues. The V gene's germline CDR1 is SQVTM and CDR2 ANQGSEA. Trimming cost V 6 bases and J 0 bases, with 13 bases left between them. Comments on this clonotype: Its antigen is unidentified.

The study, taken as a whole, reports: A suggestion made by the authors is that each seasonal influenza vaccination recruits few new T cells.

TCRdb processed the RT-PCR reads anew with MiXCR; each CDR3 protein has one entry. The sample shows more than 600,000 distinct CDR3 sequences, around 18% of them seen only once. The sequencing used PBMCs from blood, collected 4 to 6 days after vaccination. The source is a man aged 45-65 years who received an inactivated influenza vaccine. The V and J genes are TRBV29-1 and TRBJ2-3, with a possible D match to TRBD2 (6 bases). The CDR3 nucleotides are TGCAGCGTGGGACTCAAACTTAGCACAGATACGCAGTATTTT. Its translation: CSVGLKLSTDTQYF.